This T cell receptor beta chain comes out of a study of blood T cell repertoires in COVID-19. Study context: Samples representing acute and convalescent COVID-19 were sourced from the United States, Italy and Spain. T cells, B-cell-depleted T cells, or PBMCs provided the cDNA or gDNA that served as material.

In the original processing: Quantification of nucleated cells was approximated via reference gene primer amplification. Profiled with immunoSEQ multiplex PCR; TCRdb holds only in-frame clones, not every one. V and J calls and clone size are as listed in that table; D and trimming were resolved from the DNA. Among 280,000 or so clones, 65% to 90% were seen once, and the ten largest hold roughly 15%. The sample was peripheral blood. The clonotype originates from a human donor in a cohort sampled during active COVID-19.

The CDR3 bases are TGTGCCATCAGTGAGTCTCGAGGGACAGGGCTGGCTAATGAAAAACTGTTTTTT. Residues: CAISESRGTGLANEKLFF. The chain has TRBV10-3 and TRBJ1-4; 9 nucleotides agree with TRBD1. V lost 0 bases and J lost 3; bases outside the gene matches: 8. Germline CDR1 ENHRY, CDR2 SYGVKD. CDR3 length: 18 amino acids.